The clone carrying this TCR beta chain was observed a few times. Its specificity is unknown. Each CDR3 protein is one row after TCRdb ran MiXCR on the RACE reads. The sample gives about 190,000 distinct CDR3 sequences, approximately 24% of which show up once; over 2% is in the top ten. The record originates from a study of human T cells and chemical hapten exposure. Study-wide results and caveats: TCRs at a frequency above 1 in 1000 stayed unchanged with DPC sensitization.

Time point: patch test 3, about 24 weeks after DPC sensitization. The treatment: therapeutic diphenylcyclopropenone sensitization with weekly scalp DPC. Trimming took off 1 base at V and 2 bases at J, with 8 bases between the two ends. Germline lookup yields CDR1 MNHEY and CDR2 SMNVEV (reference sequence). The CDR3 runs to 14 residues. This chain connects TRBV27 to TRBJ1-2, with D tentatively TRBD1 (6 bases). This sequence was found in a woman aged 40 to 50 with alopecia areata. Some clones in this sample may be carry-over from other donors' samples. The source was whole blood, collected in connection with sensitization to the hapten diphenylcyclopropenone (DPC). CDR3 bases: TGTGCCAGCAGTTTATACGGGGGCAACTATGGCTACACCTTC. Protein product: CASSLYGGNYGYTF.